This note documents a single TCR beta chain sequence. This sample stems from a study of identical twins. The CDR3 has 12 residues. CDR1 and CDR2 (germline): ENHRY, SYGVKD. The junction had 3 bases not matched to a gene; V was cut back by 8 bases and J by 3 bases. TCRdb ran MiXCR on the 5' RACE reads and lists one entry per CDR3 protein. The profile shows some 790,000 distinct CDR3 sequences, 18% of them singletons. These data also featured in a second study, about T cells expressing NK-cell markers.

The clonotype originates from a woman aged 18-30 years in good health. Sequencing was done on a sample of PBMCs. The chain links TRBV10-3 to TRBJ2-7, with TRBD1 identical over 8 bases. The CDR3 DNA follows: TGTGCCATCGGGGGACAGGTCTACGAGCAGTACTTC. Translating gives CAIGGQVYEQYF.